The 5 T cell receptor beta chains below come from one sample, sequenced in a study of blood T cell repertoires in COVID-19. Only in-frame clones appear in the TCRdb table, and some are missing; sequencing was by immunoSEQ multiplex PCR. The data hold tens of thousands of clones, with roughly 80% observed a single time. The sequenced sample was peripheral blood. These receptors were collected from a human donor in a cohort sampled during active COVID-19.

V and J are TRBV18 and TRBJ1-3, with D tentatively TRBD1 (5 bases). CDR3 length: 15 residues. The V and J ends lost 5 bases and 2 bases respectively, with 13 bases between them. CDR1 is KGHSH and CDR2 is LQKENI in the germline V gene. The CDR3 region has the DNA TGTGCCAGCTCATCACGACAGTTTACTGGAAACACCATATATTTT. This translates into CASSSRQFTGNTIYF.

The chain links TRBV6-5 to TRBJ2-3, with D unclear. V was cut by 7 bases and J by 3 bases, with 5 bases left in between. The CDR3 has 11 residues. Germline lookup yields CDR1 MNHEY and CDR2 SVGAGI. In DNA, the CDR3 is TGTGCCAGCACCTTTACAGATACGCAGTATTTT. The encoded protein is CASTFTDTQYF.

This clone was seen a few times. The V and J genes are TRBV5-1 and TRBJ1-1, with TRBD1 identical over 7 bases. The germline gives CDR1 SGHRS, CDR2 YFSETQ. The junction had 4 bases not matched to a gene; V was cut back by 0 bases and J by 5 bases. CDR3 size: 14 residues. This CDR3 reads CASSLARGSTEAFF. CDR3 DNA sequence: TGCGCCAGCAGCTTGGCCAGGGGGAGTACTGAAGCTTTCTTT.

This clone was observed once. The chain carries TRBV5-1 and TRBJ2-7; 9 bases fit TRBD1. Germline V gene data show CDR1 as SGHRS and CDR2 as YFSETQ. The length of the CDR3 is 15 residues. J gave up 5 bases and V 0 bases, and 6 bases lay outside the gene matches. CDR3 region: CASSLVGQGNDEQYF. The CDR3 DNA is TGCGCCAGCAGCTTGGTGGGACAGGGTAATGACGAGCAGTACTTC.

The gene calls are TRBV6-5 and TRBJ1-5; 10 bases fit TRBD1. Losses at the gene ends were 5 bases for V and 5 bases for J; bases not matched to a gene: 3. The CDR3 is made up of 14 amino acids. The germline V gene encodes CDR1 MNHEY and CDR2 SVGAGI. The CDR3 reads CASSTTGGDQPQHF. CDR3 in DNA: TGTGCCAGCAGTACGACAGGGGGCGATCAGCCCCAGCATTTT.